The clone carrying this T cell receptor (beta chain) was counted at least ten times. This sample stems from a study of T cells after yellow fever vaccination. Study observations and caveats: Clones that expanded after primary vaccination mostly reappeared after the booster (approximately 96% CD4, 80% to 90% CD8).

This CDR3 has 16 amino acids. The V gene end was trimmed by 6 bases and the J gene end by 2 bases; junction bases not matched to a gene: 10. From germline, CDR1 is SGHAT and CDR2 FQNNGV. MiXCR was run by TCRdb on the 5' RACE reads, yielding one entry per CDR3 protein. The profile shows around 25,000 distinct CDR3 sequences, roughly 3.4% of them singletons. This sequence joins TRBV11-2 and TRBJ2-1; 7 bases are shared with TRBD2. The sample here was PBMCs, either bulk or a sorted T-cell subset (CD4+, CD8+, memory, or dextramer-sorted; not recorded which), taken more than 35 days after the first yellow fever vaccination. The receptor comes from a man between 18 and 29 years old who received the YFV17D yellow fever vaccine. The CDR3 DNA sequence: TGTGCCAGCAGTTATGGTTCGGGACTAACCTACAATGAGCAGTTCTTC. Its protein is CASSYGSGLTYNEQFF.